This T cell receptor (beta chain) was identified during a study of CD8 T cells in ankylosing spondylitis. General study points: From matched ankylosing spondylitis synovial fluid, disease-linked clones were reportedly recovered at significantly enriched levels. Seemingly distinctive of ankylosing spondylitis blood was a TCR beta motif formed by eight highly homologous variants.

Quantitative molecular-barcoded 5'-RACE generated the TCR beta libraries. TCRdb analysed the 5' RACE reads with MiXCR anew, one entry per CDR3 protein. The sample lists 700,000 or so distinct CDR3 sequences; around 19% were seen once. Concerning this clonotype: Its cognate antigen is unknown.

The germline CDR1 and CDR2 sequences are MGHRA and YSYEKL. The V end lost 3 bases, the J end lost 4 bases, and 19 bases lay between the germline ends. The CDR3 has 16 amino acids. The chain combines TRBV4-1 with TRBJ2-7; weak D call: TRBD2 (5 bases). This TCR derives from a male donor with ankylosing spondylitis. The specimen sequenced was blood, either unsorted or a sorted T cell fraction (not recorded which). CDR3 residues: CASSHDASLLIYEQYF. DNA of the CDR3: TGCGCCAGCAGCCACGATGCTAGCCTACTTATTTACGAGCAGTACTTC.